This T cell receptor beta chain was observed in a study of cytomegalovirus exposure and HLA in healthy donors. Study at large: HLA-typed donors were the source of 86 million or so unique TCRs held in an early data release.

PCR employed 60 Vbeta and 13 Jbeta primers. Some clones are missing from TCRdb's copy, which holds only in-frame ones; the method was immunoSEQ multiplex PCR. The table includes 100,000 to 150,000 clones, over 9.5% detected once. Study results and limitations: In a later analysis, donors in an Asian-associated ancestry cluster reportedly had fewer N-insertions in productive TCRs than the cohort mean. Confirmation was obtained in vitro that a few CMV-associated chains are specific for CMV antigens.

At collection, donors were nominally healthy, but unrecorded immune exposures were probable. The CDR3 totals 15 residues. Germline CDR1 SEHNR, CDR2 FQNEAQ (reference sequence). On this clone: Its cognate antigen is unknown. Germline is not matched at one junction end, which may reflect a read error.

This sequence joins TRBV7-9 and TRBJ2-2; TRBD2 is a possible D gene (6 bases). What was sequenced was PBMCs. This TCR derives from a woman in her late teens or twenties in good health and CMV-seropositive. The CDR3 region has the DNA TGTGCCAGCAGTTTAGGGGTATTGCGGGACGGGGAGCTGTTTTTT. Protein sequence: CASSLGVLRDGELFF. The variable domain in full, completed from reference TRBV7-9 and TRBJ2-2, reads DTGVSQNPRHKITKRGQNVTFRCDPISEHNRLYWYRQTLGQGPEFLTYFQNEAQLEKSRLLSDRFSAERPKGSFSTLEIQRTEQGDSAMYLCASSLGVLRDGELFFGEGSRLTVL.